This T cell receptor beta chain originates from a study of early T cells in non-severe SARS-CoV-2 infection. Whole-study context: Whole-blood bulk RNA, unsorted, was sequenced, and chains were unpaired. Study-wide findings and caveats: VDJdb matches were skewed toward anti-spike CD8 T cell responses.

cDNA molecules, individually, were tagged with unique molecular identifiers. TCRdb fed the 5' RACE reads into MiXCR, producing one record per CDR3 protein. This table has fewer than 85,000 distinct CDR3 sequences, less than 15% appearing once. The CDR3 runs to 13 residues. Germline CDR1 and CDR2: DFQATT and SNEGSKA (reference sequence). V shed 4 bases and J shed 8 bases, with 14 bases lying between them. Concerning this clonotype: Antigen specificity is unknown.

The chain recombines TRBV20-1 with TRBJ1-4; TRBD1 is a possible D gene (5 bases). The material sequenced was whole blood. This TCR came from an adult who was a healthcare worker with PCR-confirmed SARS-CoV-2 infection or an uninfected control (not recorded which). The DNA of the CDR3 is TGCAGTGCTATCCCACATTGGGACGAAAAACTGTTTTTT. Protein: CSAIPHWDEKLFF.